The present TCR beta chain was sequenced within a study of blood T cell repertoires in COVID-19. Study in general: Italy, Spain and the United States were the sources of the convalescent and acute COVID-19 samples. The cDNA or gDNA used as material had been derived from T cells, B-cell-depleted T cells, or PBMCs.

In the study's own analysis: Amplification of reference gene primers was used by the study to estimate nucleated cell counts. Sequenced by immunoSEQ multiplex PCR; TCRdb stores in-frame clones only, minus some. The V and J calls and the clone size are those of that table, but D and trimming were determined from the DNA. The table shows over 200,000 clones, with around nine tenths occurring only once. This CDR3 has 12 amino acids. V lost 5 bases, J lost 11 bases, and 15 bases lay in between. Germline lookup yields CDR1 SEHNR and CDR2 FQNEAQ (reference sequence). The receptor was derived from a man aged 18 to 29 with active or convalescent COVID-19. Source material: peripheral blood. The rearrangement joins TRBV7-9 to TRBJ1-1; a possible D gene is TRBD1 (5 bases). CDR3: CASSTRTGWAFF. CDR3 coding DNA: TGTGCCAGCAGCACACGAACAGGATGGGCTTTCTTT.